This TCR beta chain is drawn from a study of blood T cell repertoires in COVID-19. Study context: Donors in the United States, Italy and Spain gave samples during acute or convalescent COVID-19. Sources were T cells, B-cell-depleted T cells, or PBMCs; the material itself was cDNA or gDNA.

Original analysis: Estimation of nucleated cell counts relied on the amplification of reference gene primers. The table came from immunoSEQ multiplex PCR; TCRdb's copy has only in-frame clones and leaves some out. The V and J calls and clone size were taken over from that table, and D and trimming were inferred from the DNA. The table records hundreds of thousands of clones, roughly 90% of them present only once. This TCR came from a woman in her sixties or seventies with acute or convalescent COVID-19. Sequencing input: peripheral blood.

This CDR3 reads CASSFRKTGLSSYNEQFF. Here the CDR3 DNA reads TGTGCCAGCAGTTTCCGCAAGACAGGCCTTAGCTCCTACAATGAGCAGTTCTTC. This rearrangement joins TRBV27 to TRBJ2-1; perhaps TRBD1 as D (6 bases). This CDR3 has 18 amino acids. V lost 3 bases and J lost 0, with 18 bases in between. The germline CDR1 and CDR2 sequences are MNHEY and SMNVEV (reference sequence).